The 9 T cell receptor beta chains below all came from one sample that was sequenced in a study of regulatory T cells in long-lasting Graves disease. Researchers made TCR beta libraries by using iRepertoire HTBI primers and running Arm-PCR on CDR3 regions. From the multiplex PCR reads, TCRdb called clonotypes with MiXCR, one entry per CDR3 protein. The sample carries about 290,000 distinct CDR3 sequences, around 21% recorded once. The time point: persistent/refractory GD, antithyroid drugs over 5 years with positive TRAb. RNA from PBMCs was the source of the TCR library. Specimen: peripheral blood mononuclear cells (PBMCs), collected when the disease was refractory, from a patient treated with antithyroid drugs. The receptors stem from a female donor with Graves disease.

The V call is TRBV5-1, the J call TRBJ2-1; no firm D call. CDR3 length: 13 amino acids. Germline values: CDR1 SGHRS, CDR2 YFSETQ. V gave up 6 bases and J gave up 0 bases, with 7 bases separating them. This chain's CDR3 is CASKDSSYNEQFF. CDR3 bases: TGCGCCAGCAAAGATAGCTCCTACAATGAGCAGTTCTTC.

This clonotype was counted ten times or more. The rearrangement joins TRBV7-2 to TRBJ2-7, with 11 nucleotides matching TRBD2. The CDR3 covers 14 residues. V gave up 4 bases and J gave up 2 bases; unmatched junction bases: 1. Germline CDR1 and CDR2: SGHTA and FQGNSA. The CDR3 protein is CASSSSGGTYEQYF. Here the CDR3 DNA reads TGTGCCAGCAGCTCTAGCGGGGGGACCTACGAGCAGTACTTC.

This chain links TRBV28 with TRBJ1-3; TRBD1 matches 9 bases. Germline CDR1 is MDHEN and CDR2 is SYDVKM. V lost 5 bases, J lost 8 bases, and 13 bases stayed unmatched. The CDR3 totals 16 residues. The CDR3 coding sequence is TGTGCCAGCAGTCTCCCCACCGGGACAGGGAGGGACACCATATATTTT. Protein: CASSLPTGTGRDTIYF.

This clonotype was counted at least ten times. V gene TRBV6-1 combines with J gene TRBJ2-5; the D gene is possibly TRBD2 (7 bases). This CDR3 is built from 14 residues. Germline V gene sequence: CDR1 MNHNS, CDR2 SASEGT. With 4 bases removed from V and 3 bases from J, the gap between germline ends came to 12 bases. Here the CDR3 DNA reads TGTGCCAGCAGTGGCGGAGGGGGGGAAGAGACCCAGTACTTC. The encoded protein is CASSGGGGEETQYF.

This clonotype was observed a handful of times. The chain links TRBV20-1 to TRBJ1-1; TRBD1 matches at 7 bases. CDR3 length equals 11 residues. The V gene's germline CDR1 is DFQATT and CDR2 SNEGSKA (reference sequence). This chain's CDR3 is CRAGTDTEAFF. The CDR3 DNA sequence: TGCAGAGCCGGGACAGACACTGAAGCTTTCTTT.

The chain recombines TRBV20-1 with TRBJ1-5, with a weak D call TRBD1 (6 bases). Per germline, CDR1 DFQATT and CDR2 SNEGSKA (reference sequence). The length of the CDR3 is 15 residues. V was pared by 4 bases and J by 6 bases, with 19 bases between. CDR3 sequence: CSAIAGGAGAQPQHF. CDR3 coding DNA: TGCAGTGCTATAGCCGGTGGGGCAGGGGCTCAGCCCCAGCATTTT.

V and J are TRBV4-3 and TRBJ1-1; D is undetermined. Per the germline V gene, CDR1 is LGHNA and CDR2 is YSLEER. Trimming removed 0 bases from V and 0 bases from J, with 14 bases in between. The CDR3 extends over 17 amino acids. DNA for the CDR3: TGCGCCAGCAGCCAAGAGACTAAAGGCGGTATGAACACTGAAGCTTTCTTT. Translated, it gives CASSQETKGGMNTEAFF.

Concerning this clonotype itself: This may stem from a read error, because a much larger clone lies one nucleotide away. A read error is likely, as this CDR3 ends without the conserved phenylalanine or tryptophan. The rearrangement links TRBV20-1 to TRBJ1-1, with a possible D match to TRBD1 (5 bases). The V end was cut by 0 bases, the J end by 6 bases, with 11 bases between. The CDR3 has 13 residues. CDR1 is DFQATT, CDR2 SNEGSKA, per germline (reference sequence). As DNA, the CDR3 is TGCAGTGCTAGAGATCGTTTGGGGGCTGAAGCTTTCTCT. Protein product: CSARDRLGAEAFS.

V gene TRBV6-1 combines with J gene TRBJ1-2; perhaps TRBD1 as D (5 bases). The V end was cut by 7 bases, the J end by 1 base, with 13 bases between. The CDR3 sequence is 14 residues long. Germline V gene sequence: CDR1 MNHNS, CDR2 SASEGT. The CDR3 loop is CASMPSQGNYGYTF. The CDR3 coding sequence is TGTGCCAGCATGCCCTCCCAGGGTAACTATGGCTACACCTTC.